The clone carrying this T cell receptor beta chain was recorded a few times. No antigen is known for it. TCRdb fed the 5' RACE reads into MiXCR, producing one record per CDR3 protein. The data contain just under 550,000 distinct CDR3 sequences, about a fifth of them seen just once; the ten biggest clones take up approximately 12%. This sample was taken from a study of T-cell memory formation after mild COVID-19. Between the trimmed V and J ends, which lost 5 bases and 2 bases, there was a span of 12 bases. The CDR3 has 14 amino acids. Germline lookup yields CDR1 MNHEY and CDR2 SVGAGI. Findings and limits, study-wide: There was no confirmation that second-wave clones peaking on day 37 were SARS-CoV-2 specific. Contracting CD4+ clones were located mainly in CM and EM, and CD8+ clones in EMRA.

The clonotype was recovered from an adult woman who had mild COVID-19 (a few samples of this study predate the infection). Cell type and time point are not known. This chain joins TRBV6-5 and TRBJ1-2; possibly TRBD1 for D (6 bases). What was sequenced was PBMCs or a T cell subset sorted from them (not recorded which). CDR3 in amino acids: CASSPGAGNYGYTF. The CDR3 DNA reads as TGTGCCAGCAGTCCAGGGGCAGGGAACTATGGCTACACCTTC.